The 32 T cell receptor beta chains below come from one sample, sequenced in a study of T cell repertoires in cytomegalovirus infection. Antigens for these TCRs are unknown. MiXCR, run by TCRdb on the reads, gives a single entry per CDR3 protein. The repertoire includes some 800,000 distinct CDR3 sequences, about 30% of them detected once, and about an eighth sits in the top ten. The specimen was cultured CD8+ T cells from PBMCs, collected from culture after CMV antigen stimulation. These receptors all stem from a human donor in good health (CMV status not recorded). Some clones in this sample may be carry-over from other donors' samples.

This clonotype occurred a few times. The J gene is TRBJ1-1, the V gene TRBV5-4; the match to TRBD1 covers 8 bases. V lost 4 bases and J lost 7; bases outside the gene matches: 6. The CDR3 runs to 13 residues. Per germline, CDR1 SGHNT and CDR2 YYREEE (reference sequence). In DNA, the CDR3 is TGTGCCAGCAGCCACCACAGGGGGGTTGAAGCTTTCTTT. As protein: CASSHHRGVEAFF.

This chain joins TRBV20-1 and TRBJ1-6; D remains unclear. Per germline, CDR1 DFQATT and CDR2 SNEGSKA (reference sequence). CDR3 length equals 14 residues. V lost 6 bases and J 4 bases, leaving 13 bases between the germline ends. The CDR3 sequence is CSAATELYNSPLHF. As DNA, the CDR3 is TGCAGTGCAGCTACGGAGTTATATAATTCACCCCTCCACTTT.

The chain combines TRBV7-6 with TRBJ2-1, with D unresolved. The CDR3 runs to 15 residues. Trimming left V 5 bases short and J 2 bases short, with 13 bases between. Germline CDR1 reads SGHVS; CDR2 reads FNYEAQ. DNA of the CDR3: TGTGCCAGCAGCAGACTTCAAGTCGCCTACAATGAGCAGTTCTTC. Translation: CASSRLQVAYNEQFF.

For this clonotype: One base away lies a much larger clone, so this may be a sequencing read error. This CDR3 fails to terminate in the conserved phenylalanine or tryptophan, so it likely reflects a read error. No DNA is shown, since the ends of the CDR3 on it are uncertain; the CDR3 is the one TCRdb lists. This chain connects TRBV6-2 or TRBV6-3 to TRBJ1-1. The germline V gene has CDR1 MNHEY and CDR2 SVGEGT. The CDR3 is 11 amino acids in total, end residues counted. CDR3 sequence reads: CASSYPPVTFS.

This chain connects TRBV11-1 to TRBJ1-1; D gene ambiguous. Between the trimmed V and J ends, which lost 1 base and 1 base, there was a span of 10 bases. Germline CDR1 is SGHAT and CDR2 is FQDESV (reference sequence). This CDR3 comprises 15 residues. CDR3 nucleotide sequence: TGTGCCAGCAGCTTAGTATCGGCAGGGAACACTGAAGCTTTCTTT. As protein: CASSLVSAGNTEAFF. The full variable domain, with the rest looked up from reference TRBV11-1 and TRBJ1-1, is EAEVAQSPRYKITEKSQAVAFWCDPISGHATLYWYRQILGQGPELLVQFQDESVVDDSQLPKDRFSAERLKGVDSTLKIQPAELGDSAMYLCASSLVSAGNTEAFFGQGTRLTVV.

The rearrangement links TRBV19 to TRBJ2-3, with 7 bases matching TRBD1. This CDR3 has 16 residues. Germline trimming cut 1 base from V and 0 bases from J; bases unmatched to any gene: 4. CDR1 and CDR2 from the germline V gene are LNHDA and SQIVND (reference sequence). CDR3 sequence (DNA): TGTGCCAGTAGTATAGGACAGGGCTCGAGCACAGATACGCAGTATTTT. Its protein is CASSIGQGSSTDTQYF.

J is TRBJ1-2 and V is TRBV9; D call uncertain. The CDR3 is 12 residues long. Germline assignment: CDR1 SGDLS and CDR2 YYNGEE. V lost 4 bases and J lost 8, with 12 bases in between. The CDR3 is CASSPRTSGYTF. CDR3 nucleotide sequence: TGTGCCAGCAGCCCCCGGACCAGCGGCTACACCTTC.

Only a few counts were recorded for this clonotype. The V and J genes are TRBV2 and TRBJ2-3; TRBD2 matches 8 bases. Germline lookup yields CDR1 SNHLY and CDR2 FYNNEI. The CDR3 covers 14 residues. V gave up 8 bases and J gave up 0 bases; unmatched junction bases: 4. The CDR3 sequence is CASPGLASTDTQYF. CDR3 in DNA: TGTGCCAGCCCTGGACTAGCTAGCACAGATACGCAGTATTTT.

There are many counts of this clonotype. CDR3 loop: CASSPRGAGGLFTGELFF. As DNA, the CDR3 is TGTGCCAGCAGCCCCCGAGGAGCGGGGGGCCTATTCACCGGGGAGCTGTTTTTT. This chain connects TRBV7-6 to TRBJ2-2; 9 nucleotides agree with TRBD2. The trim removed 5 bases at V and 4 bases at J, leaving 14 bases unmatched. This CDR3 contains 18 residues. Germline CDR1 and CDR2: SGHVS and FNYEAQ.

J is TRBJ2-7 and V is TRBV12-3 or TRBV12-4, with TRBD2 matching over 7 bases. The CDR3 is 14 amino acids. J was trimmed by 0 bases and V by 5 bases; bases with no gene match: 4. The CDR3 here is CASSRRGSSYEQYF. As DNA, the CDR3 is TGTGCCAGCAGTAGGCGGGGGAGCTCCTACGAGCAGTACTTC.

CDR3 nucleotides: TGCGCCAGCAGCCAAGAGTCTAGCGGGAGCACAGATACGCAGTATTTT. Its translation is CASSQESSGSTDTQYF. The rearrangement joins TRBV4-1 to TRBJ2-3, with 8 bases that match TRBD2. V lost 0 bases to trimming and J lost 0 bases; unmatched junction nucleotides: 2. This CDR3 contains 16 residues. The V gene's germline CDR1 is MGHRA and CDR2 YSYEKL.

The V and J genes are TRBV13 and TRBJ2-4; 8 bases line up with TRBD2. This CDR3 region has 16 residues. J gave up 1 base and V 6 bases, and 8 bases lay outside the gene matches. Germline CDR1 is PRHDT and CDR2 is FYEKMQ (reference sequence). CDR3 bases: TGTGCCAGCAGTCCCCGGGGGGGCCGGGCCAAAAACATTCAGTACTTC. Translating it yields CASSPRGGRAKNIQYF.

This clonotype came up many times. The V call is TRBV7-6, the J call TRBJ2-1; D possibly uses TRBD1 or TRBD2 (8 bases each). Trimming removed 7 bases at V and 6 bases at J, with 25 bases between. Germline CDR1 is SGHVS and CDR2 is FNYEAQ. This CDR3 has 17 amino acids. The CDR3 bases are TGTGCCAGCACCAAAGGGACGAGCGGGGGACAGGCCAATGAGCAGTTCTTC. It yields the protein CASTKGTSGGQANEQFF.

This clonotype was detected a few times. The chain couples TRBV27 to TRBJ1-2; D may be TRBD1 (6 bases). This CDR3 has 13 residues. Germline V gene sequence: CDR1 MNHEY, CDR2 SMNVEV (reference sequence). V was pared by 3 bases and J by 6 bases, with 11 bases between. The CDR3 reads CASSFLPGDGYTF. CDR3 sequence (DNA): TGTGCCAGCAGTTTCCTCCCAGGGGATGGCTACACCTTC.

The rearrangement uses TRBV6-2 or TRBV6-3 and TRBJ2-3; D possibly corresponds to TRBD1 (5 bases). The germline gives CDR1 MNHEY, CDR2 SVGEGT. The ends were cut back, 2 bases at V and 8 bases at J, with 26 bases in the middle. This CDR3 spans 18 amino acids. The CDR3: CASSYRGVGRDGSGTQYF. DNA of the CDR3: TGTGCCAGCAGTTACCGAGGAGTGGGGCGCGATGGCTCGGGTACGCAGTATTTT.

This chain joins TRBV19 and TRBJ1-2; D ambiguous. Trimming took 0 bases from V and 8 from J, leaving 13 bases between them. Germline assignment: CDR1 LNHDA and CDR2 SQIVND (reference sequence). There are 14 residues in the CDR3. The CDR3, as DNA: TGTGCCAGTAGTATAGATCCGGTGATATTCGGCTACACCTTC. Its protein is CASSIDPVIFGYTF.

A few counts support this clonotype. A much more abundant neighbour one base away suggests this may be a read error. The chain recombines TRBV12-3 or TRBV12-4 with TRBJ1-1; D is unclear. The CDR3 sequence is 13 residues long. V was pared by 10 bases and J by 3 bases, with 15 bases between. The CDR3 nucleotides are TGTGCCAACATTTCGGCTCGGGACACTGAAGCTTTCTTT. It codes for CANISARDTEAFF.

This clonotype was counted only a few times. The rearrangement uses TRBV11-2 and TRBJ2-1; D is ambiguous. The ends were cut back, 5 bases at V and 2 bases at J, with 19 bases in the middle. The CDR3 runs 17 residues. Germline assignment: CDR1 SGHAT and CDR2 FQNNGV. For the CDR3, the DNA is TGTGCCAGCAGCCCGAGGACGGAAACCTGGGCCTACAATGAGCAGTTCTTC. Translating it yields CASSPRTETWAYNEQFF.

A few counts support this clonotype. The chain couples TRBV12-5 to TRBJ2-2; D not resolved. The V end lost 4 bases, the J end lost 6 bases, and 6 bases lay between the germline ends. The CDR3 is 12 residues long. The germline gives CDR1 LGHNT, CDR2 FRNRAP. The DNA for the CDR3 is TGTGCTAGTGGTTCCCCGGCCGGGGAGCTGTTTTTT. This sequence encodes CASGSPAGELFF.

Remarks on this clonotype: Given a much more abundant clone one base away, this may be a read error. The rearrangement uses TRBV14 and TRBJ2-1; 8 nucleotides agree with TRBD1. Looked up from germline, CDR1 is SGHDN and CDR2 is FVKESK. This CDR3 comprises 17 residues. DNA of the CDR3: TGTGTCAGCAGCCAAGGTGAACAGGGGGTACCGCGCAATGAGCAGTTCTTC. Its translation: CVSSQGEQGVPRNEQFF.

The chain links TRBV5-4 to TRBJ2-7; the D call may be TRBD1 or TRBD2 (6 bases each). The length of the CDR3 is 16 residues. V dropped 6 bases and J dropped 2 bases, with 21 bases sitting between them. The V gene's germline CDR1 is SGHNT and CDR2 YYREEE (reference sequence). The CDR3, as DNA: TGTGCCAGCACCGCACAGGGAGGCAGAAACGCCTACGAGCAGTACTTC. It encodes CASTAQGGRNAYEQYF.

CDR3 sequence reads: CSARGGAALATWEKLFF. The CDR3 DNA follows: TGCAGTGCTAGAGGGGGTGCAGCCCTTGCAACTTGGGAAAAACTGTTTTTT. The gene calls are TRBV20-1 and TRBJ1-4; D gene unclear. Germline V gives CDR1 DFQATT, CDR2 SNEGSKA (reference sequence). The CDR3 loop spans 17 amino acids. The ends were cut back, 1 base at V and 8 bases at J, with 23 bases in the middle.

This chain links TRBV15 with TRBJ2-3; a weak D match, TRBD2 (6 bases). The CDR3 has 18 amino acids. V was pared by 1 base and J by 0 bases, with 17 bases between. Germline loops: CDR1 LNHNV, CDR2 YYDKDF (reference sequence). CDR3 nucleotides: TGTGCCACCAGCAGAGTACCACTAGCCGCAGCTAGCACAGATACGCAGTATTTT. The encoded protein is CATSRVPLAAASTDTQYF.

The rearrangement links TRBV7-9 to TRBJ2-7; 9 bases line up with TRBD1. The CDR3 spans 17 residues. CDR1 SEHNR and CDR2 FQNEAQ come from the germline V gene (reference sequence). The V and J ends lost 5 bases and 2 bases, in that order; junction bases with no gene match: 13. The CDR3 reads CASSPTSRDRAAYEQYF. The DNA for the CDR3 is TGTGCCAGCAGCCCAACCTCCCGGGACAGGGCTGCCTACGAGCAGTACTTC.

The rearrangement uses TRBV27 and TRBJ2-2; 7 bases agree with TRBD1. Germline-derived CDR1 and CDR2 are MNHEY and SMNVEV (reference sequence). The CDR3 has 15 residues. Trimming cost V 6 bases and J 5 bases; bases outside gene matches: 9. CDR3 region: CASSWDSLGTGELFF. CDR3 coding DNA: TGTGCCAGCAGCTGGGACAGTTTGGGGACCGGGGAGCTGTTTTTT.

This clonotype was counted a single time. One base away lies a much larger clone, so this may be a sequencing read error. The DNA of the CDR3 is TGTGCCAACAGCCAATTGGGGGTAACGATGACCAATGAGCAGTTCTTC. It encodes CANSQLGVTMTNEQFF. The chain uses TRBV7-6 and TRBJ2-1, with D perhaps assigned TRBD1 or TRBD2 (5 bases each). This CDR3 comprises 16 residues. CDR1 SGHVS and CDR2 FNYEAQ come from the germline V gene.

This clonotype was found a few times. The gene calls are TRBV6-6 and TRBJ1-2; TRBD1 might be the D (5 bases). The V gene's germline CDR1 is MNHNY and CDR2 SVGAGI (reference sequence). Trimming stripped 2 bases from V and 3 bases from J, with 16 bases between. The CDR3 sequence is 16 residues long. This chain's CDR3 is CASSYDSTDFDYGYTF. CDR3 nucleotide sequence: TGTGCCAGCAGTTACGATTCGACAGACTTTGACTATGGCTACACCTTC.

This clonotype was counted at least ten times. The chain uses TRBV7-8 and TRBJ2-6; TRBD1 agrees at 9 bases. The CDR3 loop spans 19 amino acids. J was trimmed by 4 bases and V by 4 bases; bases with no gene match: 14. Germline V lookup: CDR1 SGHVS, CDR2 FQNEAQ. CDR3: CASSSPTGGDVRGANVLTF. The CDR3 nucleotides read TGTGCCAGCAGCTCCCCAACAGGGGGCGATGTTCGGGGGGCCAACGTCCTGACTTTC.

The chain has TRBV9 and TRBJ2-3; TRBD2 aligns across 11 bases. The CDR3 is 16 amino acids. CDR1 and CDR2 from the germline V gene are SGDLS and YYNGEE. Germline trimming cut 3 bases from V and 6 bases from J; bases unmatched to any gene: 9. CDR3 in DNA: TGTGCCAGCAGCGCACCCCTAGCGGGGGGAGCCGATACGCAGTATTTT. Translating gives CASSAPLAGGADTQYF.

With respect to this clonotype: At one end the junction does not follow the germline gene, possibly because of a read error. The V call is TRBV6-8, the J call TRBJ2-6; 8 nucleotides match TRBD1. The germline V gene encodes CDR1 MNHGY and CDR2 SAAAGT. The CDR3 sequence is 15 residues long. The CDR3 nucleotides read TGTGCCAGCAGCATACAGGGGGTTGGGGCCAACGACCTGACTTTC. As protein: CASSIQGVGANDLTF.

The chain links TRBV12-3 or TRBV12-4 to TRBJ2-5; 9 bases map to TRBD1. The CDR3 is 15 residues long. V lost 7 bases and J lost 3; bases outside the gene matches: 9. CDR3 nucleotides: TGTGCCAGCAACTCCCCGAGACAGGGGGAAGAGACCCAGTACTTC. Its translation: CASNSPRQGEETQYF.

This clonotype was found a few times. This chain joins TRBV23-1 and TRBJ1-2; D remains ambiguous. TRBV23-1 is an open reading frame, and its role is uncertain. This CDR3 spans 12 amino acids. Trimming pared 7 bases from V and 6 bases from J, leaving 12 bases between. CDR3 protein: CASTPTGNGYTF. In DNA, the CDR3 is TGCGCCAGCACCCCAACGGGGAATGGCTACACCTTC.